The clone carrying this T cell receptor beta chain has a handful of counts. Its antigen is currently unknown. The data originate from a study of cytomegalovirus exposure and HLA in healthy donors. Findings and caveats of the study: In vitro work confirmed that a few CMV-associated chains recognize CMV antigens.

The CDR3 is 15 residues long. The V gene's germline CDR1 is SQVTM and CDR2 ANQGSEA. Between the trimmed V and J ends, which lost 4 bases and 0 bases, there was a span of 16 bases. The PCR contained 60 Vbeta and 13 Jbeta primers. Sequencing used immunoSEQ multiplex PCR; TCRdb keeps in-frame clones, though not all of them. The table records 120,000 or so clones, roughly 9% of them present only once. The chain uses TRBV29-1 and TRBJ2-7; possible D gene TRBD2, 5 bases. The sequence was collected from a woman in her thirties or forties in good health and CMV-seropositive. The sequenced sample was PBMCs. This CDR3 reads CSVGPGEPSSYEQYF. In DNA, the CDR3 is TGCAGCGTTGGGCCTGGGGAGCCCAGCTCCTACGAGCAGTACTTC.